This T cell receptor (beta chain) is from a study of graft-versus-host responses after intestinal transplantation. As concerns this clone: The target antigen is unknown.

Study-wide findings and caveats: Detection of GvH clones occurred in recipient marrow, and some had their first appearance in ileum or blood. Peak circulating GvH clone levels were associated with early post-transplant HvG declines.

V gave up 6 bases and J gave up 6 bases, with 9 bases separating them. Germline-derived CDR1 and CDR2 are MDHEN and SYDVKM. CDR3 size: 12 residues. Here immunoSEQ multiplex PCR was the method, and the copy in TCRdb shows in-frame clones only, minus some. This table holds around 70,000 clones, 70% to 90% found once. Sequenced material: unstimulated CD8+ T cells sorted from spleen or lymph node cells, taken before intestinal transplant. The origin of this receptor is a human donor who received an intestinal transplant. The chain is built from TRBV28 and TRBJ1-5; no clear D gene. The CDR3, as DNA: TGTGCCAGCAGAAGCGGGAGTCAGCCCCAGCATTTT. This encodes CASRSGSQPQHF.